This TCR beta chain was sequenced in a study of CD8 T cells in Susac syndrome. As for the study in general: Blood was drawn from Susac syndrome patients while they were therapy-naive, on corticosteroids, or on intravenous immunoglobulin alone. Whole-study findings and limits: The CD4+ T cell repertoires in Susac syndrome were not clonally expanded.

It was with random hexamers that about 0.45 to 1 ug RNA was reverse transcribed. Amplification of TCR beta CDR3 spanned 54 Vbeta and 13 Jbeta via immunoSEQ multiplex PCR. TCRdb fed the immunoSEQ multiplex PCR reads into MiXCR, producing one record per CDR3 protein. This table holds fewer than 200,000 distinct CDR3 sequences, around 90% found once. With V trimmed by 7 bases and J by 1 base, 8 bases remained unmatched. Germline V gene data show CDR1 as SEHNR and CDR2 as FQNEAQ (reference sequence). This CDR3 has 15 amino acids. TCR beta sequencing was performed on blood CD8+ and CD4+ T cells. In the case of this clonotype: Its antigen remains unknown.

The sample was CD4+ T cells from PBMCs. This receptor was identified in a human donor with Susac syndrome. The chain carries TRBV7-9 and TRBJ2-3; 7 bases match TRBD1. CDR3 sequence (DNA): TGTGCCAGCATCGGCGACAGGGCCCGCACAGATACGCAGTATTTT. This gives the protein CASIGDRARTDTQYF.